This T cell receptor beta chain was identified in a study of T cell changes during pregnancy in multiple sclerosis. The V end was cut by 2 bases, the J end by 4 bases, with 9 bases between. The CDR3 contains 14 residues. Germline CDR1 reads MNHNS; CDR2 reads SASEGT. The table came from immunoSEQ multiplex PCR; TCRdb's copy has only in-frame clones and leaves some out. This sample has 55,000 to 85,000 clones, with roughly nine tenths found just once. This clonotype was obtained from a female donor with multiple sclerosis, enrolled in a pregnancy study. The sequenced sample was peripheral blood, obtained in the third trimester of pregnancy. The chain combines TRBV6-1 with TRBJ1-5, with D perhaps matching TRBD1 (5 bases). CDR3 protein: CASSEQGLNQPQHF. DNA of the CDR3: TGTGCCAGCAGTGAACAGGGTCTAAATCAGCCCCAGCATTTT.